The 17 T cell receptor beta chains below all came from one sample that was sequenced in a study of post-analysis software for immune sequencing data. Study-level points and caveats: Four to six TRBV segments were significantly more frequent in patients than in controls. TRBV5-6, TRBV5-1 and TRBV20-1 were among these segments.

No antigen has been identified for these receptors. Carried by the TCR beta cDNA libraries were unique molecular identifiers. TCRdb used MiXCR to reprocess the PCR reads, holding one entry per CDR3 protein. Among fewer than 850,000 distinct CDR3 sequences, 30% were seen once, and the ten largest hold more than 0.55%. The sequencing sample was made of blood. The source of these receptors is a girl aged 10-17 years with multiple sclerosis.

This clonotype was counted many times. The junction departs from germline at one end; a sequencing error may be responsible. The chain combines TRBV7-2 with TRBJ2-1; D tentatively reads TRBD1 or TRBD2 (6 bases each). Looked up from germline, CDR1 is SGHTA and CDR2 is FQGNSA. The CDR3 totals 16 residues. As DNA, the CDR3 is TGCGCCAGCAGCTTGGCCGGGGGCGCCCTCTACAATGAGCAGTTCTTC. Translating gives CASSLAGGALYNEQFF.

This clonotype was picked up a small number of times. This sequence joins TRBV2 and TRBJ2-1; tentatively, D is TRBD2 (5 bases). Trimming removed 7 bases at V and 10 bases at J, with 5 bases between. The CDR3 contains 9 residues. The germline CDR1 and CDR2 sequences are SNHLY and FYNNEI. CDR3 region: CASTGEQFF. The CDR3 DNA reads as TGTGCCAGCACGGGGGAGCAGTTCTTC.

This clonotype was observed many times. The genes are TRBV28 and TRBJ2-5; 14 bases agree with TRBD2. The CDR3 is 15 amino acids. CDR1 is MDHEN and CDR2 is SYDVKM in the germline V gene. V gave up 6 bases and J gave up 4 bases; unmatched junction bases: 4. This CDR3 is CASSLGLAGGETQYF. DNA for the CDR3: TGTGCCAGCAGCTTAGGACTAGCGGGGGGAGAGACCCAGTACTTC.

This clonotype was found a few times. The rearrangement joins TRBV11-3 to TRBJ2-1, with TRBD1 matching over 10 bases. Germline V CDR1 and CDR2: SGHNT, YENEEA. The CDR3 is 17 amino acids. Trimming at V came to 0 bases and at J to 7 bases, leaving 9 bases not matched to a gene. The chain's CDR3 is CASSLDLSDRGSNEQFF. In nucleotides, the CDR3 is TGTGCCAGCAGCTTAGATCTATCGGACAGGGGGTCGAATGAGCAGTTCTTC.

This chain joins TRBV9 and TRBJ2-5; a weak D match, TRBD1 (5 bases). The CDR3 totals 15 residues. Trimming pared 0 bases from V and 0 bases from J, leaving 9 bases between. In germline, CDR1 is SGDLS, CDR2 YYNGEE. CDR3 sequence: CASSVDDSYQETQYF. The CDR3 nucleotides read TGTGCCAGCAGCGTAGATGACAGTTACCAAGAGACCCAGTACTTC. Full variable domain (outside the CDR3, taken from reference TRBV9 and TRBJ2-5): DSGVTQTPKHLITATGQRVTLRCSPRSGDLSVYWYQQSLDQGLQFLIQYYNGEERAKGNILERFSAQQFPDLHSELNLSSLELGDSALYFCASSVDDSYQETQYFGPGTRLLVL.

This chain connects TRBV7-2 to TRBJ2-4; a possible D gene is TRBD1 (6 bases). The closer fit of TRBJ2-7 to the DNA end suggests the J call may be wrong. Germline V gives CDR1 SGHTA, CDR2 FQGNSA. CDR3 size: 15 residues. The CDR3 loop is CASSLVQGSPYEQYF. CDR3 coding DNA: TGTGCCAGCAGCTTAGTACAGGGAAGCCCCTACGAGCAGTACTTC.

The CDR3 DNA follows: TGTGCCAGTAGGAGGGACAGGGCTATAGGGCCCCAGCATTTT. Amino acids: CASRRDRAIGPQHF. This sequence joins TRBV19 and TRBJ1-5; TRBD1 matches 9 bases. J was trimmed by 9 bases and V by 6 bases; bases with no gene match: 9. The V gene's germline CDR1 is LNHDA and CDR2 SQIVND (reference sequence). The CDR3 is made up of 14 amino acids.

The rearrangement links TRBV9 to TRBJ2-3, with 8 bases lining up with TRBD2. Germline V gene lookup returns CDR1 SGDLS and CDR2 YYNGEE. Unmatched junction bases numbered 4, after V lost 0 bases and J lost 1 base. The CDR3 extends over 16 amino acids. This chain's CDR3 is CASSVATSGRTDTQYF. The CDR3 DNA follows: TGTGCCAGCAGCGTAGCCACTAGCGGCCGCACAGATACGCAGTATTTT. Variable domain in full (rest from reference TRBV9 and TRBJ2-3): DSGVTQTPKHLITATGQRVTLRCSPRSGDLSVYWYQQSLDQGLQFLIQYYNGEERAKGNILERFSAQQFPDLHSELNLSSLELGDSALYFCASSVATSGRTDTQYFGPGTRLTVL.

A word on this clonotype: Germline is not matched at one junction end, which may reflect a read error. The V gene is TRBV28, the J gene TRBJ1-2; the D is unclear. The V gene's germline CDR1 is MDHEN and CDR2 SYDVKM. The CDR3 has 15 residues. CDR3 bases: TGTGCCAGCAGTTTCGCCGCGGGATTCAACTGTGGCTACACCTTC. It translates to CASSFAAGFNCGYTF.

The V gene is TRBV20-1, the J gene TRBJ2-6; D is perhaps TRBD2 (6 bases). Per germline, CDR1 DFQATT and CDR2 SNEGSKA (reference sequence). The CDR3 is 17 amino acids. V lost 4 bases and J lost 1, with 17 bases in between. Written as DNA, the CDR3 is TGCAGTGCTACAAATGACGGTGGGAGGTCTGGGGCCAACGTCCTGACTTTC. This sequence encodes CSATNDGGRSGANVLTF.

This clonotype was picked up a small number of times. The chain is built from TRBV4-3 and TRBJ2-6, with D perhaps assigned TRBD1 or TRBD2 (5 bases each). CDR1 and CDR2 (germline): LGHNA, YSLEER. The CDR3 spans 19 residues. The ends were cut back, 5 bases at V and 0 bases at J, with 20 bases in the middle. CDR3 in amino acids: CASSEVRGRGHSGANVLTF. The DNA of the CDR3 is TGCGCCAGCAGCGAAGTTCGGGGCCGCGGGCACTCTGGGGCCAACGTCCTGACTTTC.

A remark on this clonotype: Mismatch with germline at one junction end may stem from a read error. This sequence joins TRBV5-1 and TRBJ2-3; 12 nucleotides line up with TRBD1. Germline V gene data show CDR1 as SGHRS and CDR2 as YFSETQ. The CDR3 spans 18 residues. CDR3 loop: CASSPEPGTGGPTDAQYF. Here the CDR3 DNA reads TGCGCCAGCAGCCCGGAACCCGGGACAGGGGGCCCCACAGATGCGCAGTATTTT.

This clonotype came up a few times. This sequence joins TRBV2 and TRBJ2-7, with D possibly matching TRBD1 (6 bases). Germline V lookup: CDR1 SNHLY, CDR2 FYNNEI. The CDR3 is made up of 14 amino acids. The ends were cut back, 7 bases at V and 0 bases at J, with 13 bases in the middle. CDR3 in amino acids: CASTGTTLSYEQYF. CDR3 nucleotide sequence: TGTGCCAGCACCGGGACAACACTCTCCTACGAGCAGTACTTC.

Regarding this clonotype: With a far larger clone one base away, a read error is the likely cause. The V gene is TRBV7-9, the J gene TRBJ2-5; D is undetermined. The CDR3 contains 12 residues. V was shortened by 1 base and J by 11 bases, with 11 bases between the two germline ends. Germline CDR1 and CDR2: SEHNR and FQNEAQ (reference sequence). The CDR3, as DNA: TGTGCCAGCAGCTTAGACTACAATGAGCAGTACTTC. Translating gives CASSLDYNEQYF.

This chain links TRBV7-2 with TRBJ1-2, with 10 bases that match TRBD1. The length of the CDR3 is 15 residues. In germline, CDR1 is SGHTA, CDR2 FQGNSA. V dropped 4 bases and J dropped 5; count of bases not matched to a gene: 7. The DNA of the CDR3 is TGTGCCAGCAGCTCCTCGGACAGGGGGTATTATGGCTACACCTTC. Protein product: CASSSSDRGYYGYTF.

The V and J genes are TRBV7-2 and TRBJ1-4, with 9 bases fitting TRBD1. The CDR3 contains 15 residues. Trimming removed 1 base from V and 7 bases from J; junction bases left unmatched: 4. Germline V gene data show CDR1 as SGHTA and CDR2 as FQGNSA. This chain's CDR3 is CASSLGDRETEKLFF. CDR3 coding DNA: TGTGCCAGCAGCTTAGGGGACAGGGAAACTGAAAAACTGTTTTTT.

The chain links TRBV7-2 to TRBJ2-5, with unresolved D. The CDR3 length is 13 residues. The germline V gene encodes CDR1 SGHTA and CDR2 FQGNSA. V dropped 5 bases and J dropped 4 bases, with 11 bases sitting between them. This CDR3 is CASSPGSGETQYF. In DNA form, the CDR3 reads TGTGCCAGCAGCCCAGGATCAGGAGAGACCCAGTACTTC.